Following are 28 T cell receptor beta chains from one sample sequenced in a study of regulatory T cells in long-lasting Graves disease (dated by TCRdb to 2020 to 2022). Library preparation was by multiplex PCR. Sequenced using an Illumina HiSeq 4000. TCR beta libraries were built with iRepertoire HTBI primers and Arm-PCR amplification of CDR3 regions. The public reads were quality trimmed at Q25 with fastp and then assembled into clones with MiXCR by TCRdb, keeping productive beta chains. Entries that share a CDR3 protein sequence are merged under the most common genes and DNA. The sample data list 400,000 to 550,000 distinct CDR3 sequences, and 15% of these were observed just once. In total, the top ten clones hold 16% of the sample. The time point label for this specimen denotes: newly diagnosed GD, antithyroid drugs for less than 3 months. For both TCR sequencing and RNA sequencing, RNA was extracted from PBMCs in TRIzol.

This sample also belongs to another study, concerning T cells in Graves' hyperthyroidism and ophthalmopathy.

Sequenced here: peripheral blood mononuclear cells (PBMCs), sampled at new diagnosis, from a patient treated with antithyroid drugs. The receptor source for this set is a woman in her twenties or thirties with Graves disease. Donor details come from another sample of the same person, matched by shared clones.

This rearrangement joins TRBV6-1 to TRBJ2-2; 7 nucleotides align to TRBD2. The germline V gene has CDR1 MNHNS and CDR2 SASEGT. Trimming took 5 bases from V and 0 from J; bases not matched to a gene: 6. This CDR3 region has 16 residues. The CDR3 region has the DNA TGTGCCAGCAGTATACATGGGACTACGAACACCGGGGAGCTGTTTTTT. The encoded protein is CASSIHGTTNTGELFF.

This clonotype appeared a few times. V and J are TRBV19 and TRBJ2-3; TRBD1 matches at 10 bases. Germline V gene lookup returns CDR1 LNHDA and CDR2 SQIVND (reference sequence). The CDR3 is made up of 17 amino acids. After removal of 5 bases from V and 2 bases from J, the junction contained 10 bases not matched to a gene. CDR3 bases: TGTGCCAGTAGTGACGGGGGACAGGGGATCTTCACAGATACGCAGTATTTT. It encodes CASSDGGQGIFTDTQYF. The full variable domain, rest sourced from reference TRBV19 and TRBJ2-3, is DGGITQSPKYLFRKEGQNVTLSCEQNLNHDAMYWYRQDPGQGLRLIYYSQIVNDFQKGDIAEGYSVSREKKESFPLTVTSAQKNPTAFYLCASSDGGQGIFTDTQYFGPGTRLTVL.

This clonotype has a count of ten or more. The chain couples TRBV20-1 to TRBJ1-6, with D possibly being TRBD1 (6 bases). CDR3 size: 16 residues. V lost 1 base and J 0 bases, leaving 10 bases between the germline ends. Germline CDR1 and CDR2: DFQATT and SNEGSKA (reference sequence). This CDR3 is CSARGGGRSYNSPLHF. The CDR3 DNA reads TGCAGTGCTAGAGGGGGGGGCCGCTCCTATAATTCACCCCTCCACTTT.

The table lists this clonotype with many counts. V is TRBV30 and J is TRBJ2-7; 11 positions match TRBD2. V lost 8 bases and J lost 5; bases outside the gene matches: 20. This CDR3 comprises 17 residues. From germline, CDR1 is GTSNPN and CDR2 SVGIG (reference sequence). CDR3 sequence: CARSRGTSGLNGDEQYF. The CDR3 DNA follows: TGTGCCAGATCTCGAGGGACTAGCGGACTGAACGGCGACGAGCAGTACTTC.

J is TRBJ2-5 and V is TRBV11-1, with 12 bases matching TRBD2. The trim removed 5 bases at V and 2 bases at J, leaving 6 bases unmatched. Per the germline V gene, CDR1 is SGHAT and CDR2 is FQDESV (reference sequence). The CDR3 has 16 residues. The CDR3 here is CASSPSGLAGQETQYF. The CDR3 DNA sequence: TGTGCCAGCAGCCCCTCCGGACTAGCGGGACAAGAGACCCAGTACTTC.

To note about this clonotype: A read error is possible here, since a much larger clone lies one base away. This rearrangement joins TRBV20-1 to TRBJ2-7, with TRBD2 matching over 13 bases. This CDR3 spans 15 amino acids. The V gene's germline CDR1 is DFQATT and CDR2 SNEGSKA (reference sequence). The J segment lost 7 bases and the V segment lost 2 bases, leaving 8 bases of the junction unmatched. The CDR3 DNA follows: TGCAGTGCTAGACAGACTAGCGGGAGGTTCAATGAGCAGTACTTC. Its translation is CSARQTSGRFNEQYF.

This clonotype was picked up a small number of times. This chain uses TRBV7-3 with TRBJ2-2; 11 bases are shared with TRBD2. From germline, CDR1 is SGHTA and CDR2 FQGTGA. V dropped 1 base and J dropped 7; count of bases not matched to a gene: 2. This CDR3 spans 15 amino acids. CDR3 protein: CASSLSLAGGGELFF. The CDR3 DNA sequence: TGTGCCAGCAGCTTAAGTCTAGCGGGAGGCGGGGAGCTGTTTTTT.

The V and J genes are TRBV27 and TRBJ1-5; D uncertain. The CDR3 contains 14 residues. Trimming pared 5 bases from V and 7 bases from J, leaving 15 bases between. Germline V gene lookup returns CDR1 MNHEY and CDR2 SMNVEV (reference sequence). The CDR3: CASSLDEVRQPQHF. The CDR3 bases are TGTGCCAGCAGTCTAGACGAGGTACGCCAGCCCCAGCATTTT.

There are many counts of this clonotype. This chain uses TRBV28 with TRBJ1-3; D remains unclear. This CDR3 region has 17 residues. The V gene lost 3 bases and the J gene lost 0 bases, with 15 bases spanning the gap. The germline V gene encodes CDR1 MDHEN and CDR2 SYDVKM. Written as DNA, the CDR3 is TGTGCCAGCAGTTTCTCTGGCCGACTGAGCTCTGGAAACACCATATATTTT. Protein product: CASSFSGRLSSGNTIYF.

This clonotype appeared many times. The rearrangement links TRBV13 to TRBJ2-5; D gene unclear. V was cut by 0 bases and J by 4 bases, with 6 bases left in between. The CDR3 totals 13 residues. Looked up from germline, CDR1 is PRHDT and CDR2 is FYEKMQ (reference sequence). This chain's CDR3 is CASSLGVRETQYF. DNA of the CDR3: TGTGCCAGCAGCTTAGGAGTGCGAGAGACCCAGTACTTC.

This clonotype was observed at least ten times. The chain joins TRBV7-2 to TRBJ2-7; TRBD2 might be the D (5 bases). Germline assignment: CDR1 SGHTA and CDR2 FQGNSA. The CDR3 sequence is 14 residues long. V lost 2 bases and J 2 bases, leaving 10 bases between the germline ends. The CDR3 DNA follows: TGTGCCAGCAGCTTATGGTCCGGGGCCTACGAGCAGTACTTC. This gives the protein CASSLWSGAYEQYF. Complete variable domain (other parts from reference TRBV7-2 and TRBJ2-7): GAGVSQSPSNKVTEKGKDVELRCDPISGHTALYWYRQSLGQGLEFLIYFQGNSAPDKSGLPSDRFSAERTGGSVSTLTIQRTQQEDSAVYLCASSLWSGAYEQYFGPGTRLTVT.

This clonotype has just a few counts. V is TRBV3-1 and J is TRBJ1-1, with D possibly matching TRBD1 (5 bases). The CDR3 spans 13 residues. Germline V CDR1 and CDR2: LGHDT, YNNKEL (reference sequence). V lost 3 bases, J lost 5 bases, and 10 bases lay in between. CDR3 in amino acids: CASSQTGETEAFF. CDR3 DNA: TGTGCCAGCAGCCAGACGGGGGAAACTGAAGCTTTCTTT.

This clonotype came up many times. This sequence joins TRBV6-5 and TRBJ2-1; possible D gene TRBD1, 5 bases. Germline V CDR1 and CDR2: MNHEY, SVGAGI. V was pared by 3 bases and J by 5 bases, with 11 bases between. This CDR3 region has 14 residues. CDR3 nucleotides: TGTGCCAGCAGTTATCGGACATTGGACAATGAGCAGTTCTTC. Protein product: CASSYRTLDNEQFF.

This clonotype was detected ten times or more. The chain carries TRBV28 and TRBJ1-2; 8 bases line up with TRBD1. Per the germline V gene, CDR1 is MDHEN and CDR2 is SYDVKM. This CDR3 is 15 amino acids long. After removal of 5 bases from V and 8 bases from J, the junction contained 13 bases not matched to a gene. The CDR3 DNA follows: TGTGCCAGCAGTGATAACCGGGACAGGATACAAGGCTACACCTTC. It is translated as CASSDNRDRIQGYTF.

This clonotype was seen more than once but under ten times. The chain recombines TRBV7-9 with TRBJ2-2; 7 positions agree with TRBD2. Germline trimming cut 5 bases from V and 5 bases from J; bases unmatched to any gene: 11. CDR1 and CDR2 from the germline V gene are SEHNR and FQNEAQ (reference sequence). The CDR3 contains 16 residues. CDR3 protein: CASSPFAGVGTGELFF. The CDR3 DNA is TGTGCCAGCAGCCCGTTTGCGGGAGTAGGAACCGGGGAGCTGTTTTTT.

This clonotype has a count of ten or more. CDR3 DNA sequence: TGTGCCAGCTCAGTAAAAGACGAGCAGTACTTC. It specifies CASSVKDEQYF. This chain joins TRBV18 and TRBJ2-7; D ambiguous. The CDR3 is 11 residues long. CDR1 and CDR2 (germline): KGHSH, LQKENI. V was pared by 5 bases and J by 5 bases, with 7 bases between.

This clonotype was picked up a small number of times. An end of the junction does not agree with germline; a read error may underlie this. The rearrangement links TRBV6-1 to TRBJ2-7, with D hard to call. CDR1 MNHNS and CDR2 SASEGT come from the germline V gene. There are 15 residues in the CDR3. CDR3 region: CVSSEARTYTYEQYF. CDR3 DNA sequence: TGTGTCAGCAGTGAAGCTCGCACCTATACCTACGAGCAGTACTTC.

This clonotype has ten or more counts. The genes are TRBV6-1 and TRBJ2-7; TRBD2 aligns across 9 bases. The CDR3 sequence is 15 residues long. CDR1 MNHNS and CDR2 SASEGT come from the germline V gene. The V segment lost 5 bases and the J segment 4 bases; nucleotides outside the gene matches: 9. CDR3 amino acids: CASSSPTLAGYEQYF. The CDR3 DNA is TGTGCCAGCAGTAGCCCGACGCTAGCGGGGTACGAGCAGTACTTC.

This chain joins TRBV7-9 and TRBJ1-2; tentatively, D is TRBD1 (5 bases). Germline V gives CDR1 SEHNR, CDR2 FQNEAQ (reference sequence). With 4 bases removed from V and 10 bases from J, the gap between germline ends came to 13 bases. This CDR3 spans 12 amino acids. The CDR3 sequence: CASSWDQGDYTF. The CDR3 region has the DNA TGTGCCAGCAGCTGGGACCAAGGGGACTACACCTTC.

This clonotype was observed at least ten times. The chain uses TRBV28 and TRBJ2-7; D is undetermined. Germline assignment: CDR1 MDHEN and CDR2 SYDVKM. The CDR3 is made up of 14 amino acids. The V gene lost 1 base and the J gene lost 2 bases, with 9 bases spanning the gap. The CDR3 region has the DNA TGTGCCAGCAGTTTATTGGACGGTGCCTACGAGCAGTACTTC. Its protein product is CASSLLDGAYEQYF.

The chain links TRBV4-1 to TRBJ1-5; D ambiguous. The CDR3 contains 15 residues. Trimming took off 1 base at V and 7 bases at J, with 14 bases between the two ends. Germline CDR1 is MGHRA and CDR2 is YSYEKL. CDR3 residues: CASSQGKSLGQPQHF. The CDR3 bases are TGCGCCAGCAGCCAAGGGAAAAGTTTAGGGCAGCCCCAGCATTTT.

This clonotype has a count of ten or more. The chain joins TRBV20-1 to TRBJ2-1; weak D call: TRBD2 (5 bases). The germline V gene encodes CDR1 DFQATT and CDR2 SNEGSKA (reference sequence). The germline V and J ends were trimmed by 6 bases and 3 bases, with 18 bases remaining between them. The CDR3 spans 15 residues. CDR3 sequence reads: CSAMRKRIFYNEQFF. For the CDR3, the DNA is TGCAGTGCCATGCGTAAGCGGATTTTCTACAATGAGCAGTTCTTC.

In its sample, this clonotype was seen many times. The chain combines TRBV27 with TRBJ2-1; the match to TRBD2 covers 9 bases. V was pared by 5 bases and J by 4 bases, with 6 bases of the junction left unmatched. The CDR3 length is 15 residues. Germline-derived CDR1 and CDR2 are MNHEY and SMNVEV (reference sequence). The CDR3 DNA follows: TGTGCCAGCAGTCCTGCGGGAGGGAGGTACAATGAGCAGTTCTTC. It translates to CASSPAGGRYNEQFF.

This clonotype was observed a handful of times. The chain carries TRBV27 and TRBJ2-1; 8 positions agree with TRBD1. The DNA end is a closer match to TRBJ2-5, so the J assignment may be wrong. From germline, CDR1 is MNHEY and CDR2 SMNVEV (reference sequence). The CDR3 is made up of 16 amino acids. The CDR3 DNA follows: TGTGCCAGCAGTTTATTTCAGGGGGCGCTAGGAGAGACCCAGTACTTC. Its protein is CASSLFQGALGETQYF.

CDR3 protein: CASSLSLPSGELFF. DNA for the CDR3: TGTGCCAGCAGTTTATCCCTTCCCTCCGGGGAGCTGTTTTTT. V is TRBV27 and J is TRBJ2-2, with no clear D. V shed 0 bases and J shed 6 bases, with 8 bases lying between them. The germline gives CDR1 MNHEY, CDR2 SMNVEV (reference sequence). CDR3 length equals 14 residues.

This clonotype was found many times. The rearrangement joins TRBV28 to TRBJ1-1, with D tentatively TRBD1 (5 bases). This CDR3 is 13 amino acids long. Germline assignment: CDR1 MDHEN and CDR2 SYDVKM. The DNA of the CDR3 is TGTATTGCGGGGGGAGTCTCGAACACTGAAGCTTTCTTT. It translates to CIAGGVSNTEAFF.

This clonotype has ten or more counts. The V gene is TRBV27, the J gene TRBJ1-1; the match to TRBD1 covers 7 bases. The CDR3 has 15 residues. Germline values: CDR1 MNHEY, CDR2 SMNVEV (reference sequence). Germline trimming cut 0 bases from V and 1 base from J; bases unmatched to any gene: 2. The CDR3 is CASSLSRGRNTEAFF. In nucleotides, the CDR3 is TGTGCCAGCAGTTTATCTAGGGGGCGGAACACTGAAGCTTTCTTT.

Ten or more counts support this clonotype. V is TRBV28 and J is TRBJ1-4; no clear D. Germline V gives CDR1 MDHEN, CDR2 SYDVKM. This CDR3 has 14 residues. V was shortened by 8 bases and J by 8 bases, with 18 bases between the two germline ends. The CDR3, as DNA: TGTGCCAGCGAATCCCGGCTCCGAGGGGAAAAACTGTTTTTT. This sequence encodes CASESRLRGEKLFF.